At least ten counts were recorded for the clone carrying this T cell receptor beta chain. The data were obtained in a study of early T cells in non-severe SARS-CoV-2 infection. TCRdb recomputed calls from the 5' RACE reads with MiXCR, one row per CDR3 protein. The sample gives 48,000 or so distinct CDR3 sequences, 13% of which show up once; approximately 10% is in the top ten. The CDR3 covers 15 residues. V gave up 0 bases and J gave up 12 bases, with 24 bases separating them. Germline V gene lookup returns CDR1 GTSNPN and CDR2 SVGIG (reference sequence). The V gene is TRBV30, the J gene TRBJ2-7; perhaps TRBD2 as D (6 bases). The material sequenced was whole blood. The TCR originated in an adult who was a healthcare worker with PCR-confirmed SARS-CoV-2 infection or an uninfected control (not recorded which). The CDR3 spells CAWSVLNTRDPPRYF. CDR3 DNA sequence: TGTGCCTGGAGTGTACTTAATACGCGGGACCCCCCCCGGTACTTC. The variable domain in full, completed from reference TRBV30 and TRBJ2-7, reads SQTIHQWPATLVQPVGSPLSLECTVEGTSNPNLYWYRQAAGRGLQLLFYSVGIGQISSEVPQNLSASRPQDRQFILSSKKLLLSDSGFYLCAWSVLNTRDPPRYFGPGTRLTVT.